Each of the 6 T cell receptor beta chains below was sequenced from the same sample in a study of blood T cells in healthy people across ages. Through a sample-barcoded 5' primer and a J-beta primer mix, a second PCR was run for about 6 to 11 cycles. Via MiXCR, TCRdb re-called the 5' RACE reads, giving one row per CDR3 protein. Among 700,000 to 950,000 distinct CDR3 sequences listed, roughly 60% were seen once. The sequenced sample consisted of blood. These receptors were taken from a man younger than 40 in good health.

The sample holds one count of this clonotype. This chain joins TRBV24-1 and TRBJ1-2; a weak D match, TRBD1 (5 bases). CDR1 and CDR2 (germline): KGHDR, SFDVKD. Trimming cost V 3 bases and J 7 bases, with 11 bases left between them. The CDR3 is 13 residues long. This CDR3 reads CATSDHQGGGYTF. CDR3 bases: TGTGCCACCAGTGATCACCAGGGCGGTGGCTACACCTTC.

The V and J genes are TRBV24-1 and TRBJ2-1; 8 bases agree with TRBD1. The junction had 8 bases not matched to a gene; V was cut back by 0 bases and J by 5 bases. CDR3 length equals 17 residues. Germline loops: CDR1 KGHDR, CDR2 SFDVKD. CDR3 nucleotides: TGTGCCACCAGTGATTTGGCTACCGGGACAGGCGACAATGAGCAGTTCTTC. Its translation is CATSDLATGTGDNEQFF.

The rearrangement links TRBV4-3 to TRBJ2-4, with 7 bases lining up with TRBD1. The J call may be incorrect, as the DNA end agrees better with TRBJ2-7. CDR1 and CDR2 from the germline V gene are LGHNA and YSLEER. This CDR3 region has 16 residues. The CDR3 reads CASSQDRQGGSYEQYF. The CDR3 bases are TGCGCCAGCAGCCAGGATAGACAGGGCGGCTCCTACGAGCAGTACTTC.

This clonotype was seen many times. V is TRBV9 and J is TRBJ2-1; D may be TRBD2 (5 bases). Germline CDR1 SGDLS, CDR2 YYNGEE. The CDR3 is made up of 13 amino acids. V dropped 0 bases and J dropped 9 bases, with 10 bases sitting between them. CDR3 coding DNA: TGTGCCAGCAGCGTAGCTAGGAGCGGTGAGCAGTTCTTC. It specifies CASSVARSGEQFF.

V usage is TRBV7-7 and J usage is TRBJ2-5; 7 bases line up with TRBD2. CDR1 and CDR2 from the germline V gene are SSHAT and FNYEAQ (reference sequence). V was clipped by 1 base and J by 11 bases; unmatched bases: 7. The CDR3 runs to 13 residues. The CDR3 DNA reads TGTGCCAGCAGCTTAGGCAGCGGGCGGGAGCAGTACTTC. This codes for CASSLGSGREQYF. The full variable domain, with the rest looked up from reference TRBV7-7 and TRBJ2-5, is GAGVSQSPRYKVTKRGQDVTLRCDPISSHATLYWYQQALGQGPEFLTYFNYEAQPDKSGLPSDRFSAERPEGSISTLTIQRTEQRDSAMYRCASSLGSGREQYFGPGTRLLVL.

The chain is built from TRBV29-1 and TRBJ2-7; D gene ambiguous. CDR3 size: 15 residues. V was shortened by 1 base and J by 0 bases, with 13 bases between the two germline ends. CDR1 SQVTM and CDR2 ANQGSEA come from the germline V gene. CDR3 bases: TGCAGCGTTGAAGTTGGGCTCGCTAGCTCCTACGAGCAGTACTTC. It translates to CSVEVGLASSYEQYF.